The clone carrying this T cell receptor (beta chain) was counted at least ten times. Its matching antigen is unknown. Template material for amplifying TCR beta CDR3 regions consisted of RNA transcripts. Primed by the HTBI set, a first-round RT-PCR was run on the TCR CDR3. TCRdb fed the multiplex PCR reads into MiXCR, producing one record per CDR3 protein. The repertoire holds a few hundred thousand distinct CDR3 sequences, with around 20% as singletons. The sample belongs to a study of T cells in Graves' hyperthyroidism and ophthalmopathy. General study results and limits: Most expanded thyroid clonotypes above 0.001 recurred in blood.

The length of the CDR3 is 14 residues. The V and J ends lost 7 bases and 0 bases, in that order; junction bases with no gene match: 3. The germline V gene has CDR1 MNHEY and CDR2 SVGEGT. The hyperthyroidism was newly diagnosed and had lasted under 2 months; the patients were aged 18 to 65. The chain recombines TRBV6-2 or TRBV6-3 with TRBJ2-3; TRBD2 agrees at 8 bases. The sample taken for sequencing was blood. The receptor's source is a man aged 40-50 years with Graves' hyperthyroidism. CDR3 amino acids: CASTGGSSTDTQYF. CDR3 nucleotide sequence: TGTGCCAGCACGGGGGGGTCTAGCACAGATACGCAGTATTTT.